This TCR beta chain was obtained from a study of T-cell reconstitution after alpha-beta-depleted transplantation in children. This sample's TCRbeta library carried unique molecular identifier barcodes. MiXCR, applied by TCRdb to the PCR reads, yields one record per CDR3 protein. The sample contains 450,000 to 500,000 distinct CDR3 sequences, roughly an eighth of which appear only once. This clonotype was observed a handful of times. Germline V gives CDR1 LGHDT, CDR2 YNNKEL (reference sequence). The CDR3 contains 16 residues. Deletions cut 2 bases from V and 2 bases from J, with 15 bases between. The sequence was obtained from a human donor who donated a stem cell graft to a child with combined immunodeficiency. The rearrangement uses TRBV3-1 and TRBJ2-5; D is undetermined. Here the sequenced sample was PBMCs from the stem cell graft donor, taken from the stem cell graft. CDR3 protein: CASSQPLQLLQETQYF. The DNA for the CDR3 is TGTGCCAGCAGCCAACCCTTACAGCTCCTACAAGAGACCCAGTACTTC.